The next 7 T cell receptor beta chains were all read from a single sample in a study of glioma-infiltrating T cells after dendritic cell vaccination. The repertoire was sequenced with immunoSEQ multiplex PCR; TCRdb's copy has only in-frame clones and lacks some. This sample has tens of thousands of clones, with over 90% found just once. The source material was blood, sampled before dendritic cell vaccination. The receptors come from a human donor with glioblastoma.

The chain is built from TRBV5-6 and TRBJ2-3; 10 positions agree with TRBD2. The CDR3 runs 14 residues. Germline lookup yields CDR1 SGHDT and CDR2 YYEEEE. Trimming took 5 bases from V and 6 from J; bases not matched to a gene: 6. Here the CDR3 DNA reads TGTGCCAGCAGAGAAGCGGGGGGGCTCGATACGCAGTATTTT. Protein: CASREAGGLDTQYF.

V usage is TRBV7-9 and J usage is TRBJ1-6; the D gene is possibly TRBD1 (6 bases). Trimming took off 5 bases at V and 9 bases at J, with 14 bases between the two ends. Per germline, CDR1 SEHNR and CDR2 FQNEAQ (reference sequence). The CDR3 covers 14 residues. CDR3 residues: CASSPGDWTSPLHF. The CDR3 coding sequence is TGTGCCAGCAGCCCAGGGGATTGGACTTCACCCCTCCACTTT.

The V call is TRBV5-6, the J call TRBJ2-1; TRBD2 matches 7 bases. This CDR3 comprises 15 residues. Germline-derived CDR1 and CDR2 are SGHDT and YYEEEE. Trimming cost V 0 bases and J 6 bases; bases outside gene matches: 6. The CDR3 loop is CASSLVLRGVNEQFF. The CDR3 DNA sequence: TGTGCCAGCAGCTTGGTATTACGGGGGGTCAATGAGCAGTTCTTC.

CDR3 sequence reads: CASSLYPGGYTDTQYF. DNA for the CDR3: TGTGCCAGCAGCTTGTACCCGGGGGGCTACACAGATACGCAGTATTTT. The chain recombines TRBV5-6 with TRBJ2-3; tentatively, D is TRBD2 (7 bases). Trimming cost V 1 base and J 2 bases, with 14 bases left between them. Germline CDR1 SGHDT, CDR2 YYEEEE. The CDR3 covers 16 residues.

This chain uses TRBV7-9 with TRBJ2-7, with D possibly matching TRBD1 (6 bases). Trimming pared 1 base from V and 5 bases from J, leaving 12 bases between. This CDR3 has 14 amino acids. From germline, CDR1 is SEHNR and CDR2 FQNEAQ (reference sequence). This CDR3 reads CASSLGTASHEQYF. DNA for the CDR3: TGTGCCAGCAGCTTAGGGACAGCTTCTCACGAGCAGTACTTC.

This clone was recorded a few times. The rearrangement uses TRBV21-1 and TRBJ1-1. TRBV21-1 is noted as a pseudogene. This CDR3 is built from 12 residues. CDR3 protein: CASTGGGGEAFF. In DNA form, the CDR3 reads TGTGCCAGCACCGGGGGGGGAGGTGAAGCTTTCTTT.

Only one count was recorded for this clone. This sequence joins TRBV10-3 and TRBJ2-7; 9 bases agree with TRBD2. The length of the CDR3 is 13 residues. Germline CDR1 is ENHRY and CDR2 is SYGVKD. V gave up 8 bases and J gave up 0 bases; unmatched junction bases: 2. The DNA of the CDR3 is TGTGCCATCGGCGGGGGGGACTCCTACGAGCAGTACTTC. Translated: CAIGGGDSYEQYF.